This T cell receptor beta chain was sequenced during a study of shared clonotypes between healthy human individuals. Generated by immunoSEQ multiplex PCR, the TCRdb table keeps only in-frame clones and is missing some. The data show around 2.1 million clones, with 90% to 96% seen just once and around 0.13% held by the top ten. This CDR3 has 16 amino acids. V dropped 2 bases and J dropped 9; count of bases not matched to a gene: 10. Germline assignment: CDR1 MNHEY and CDR2 SVGAGI. The chain combines TRBV6-5 with TRBJ2-1; 10 bases align to TRBD2. The sample taken for sequencing was naive CD4+ T cells sorted from blood. Subset denoted: CD45RA+ positively selected. This clonotype was obtained from a man aged 18 to 30 in good health. CDR3 coding DNA: TGTGCCAGCAGTTACGGACTAGCGGTCGAGAAGGGTGAGCAGTTCTTC. This translates into CASSYGLAVEKGEQFF.